The present T cell receptor beta chain was sequenced within a study of OX40 agonist ivuxolimab in advanced cancers. General observations from the study: Fewer expanded clones were found on average in CD4+ than in CD8+ T cells. In the expanded peripheral T cells, antigen specificity was never determined.

Profiled with immunoSEQ multiplex PCR; TCRdb holds only in-frame clones, not every one. The profile shows tens of thousands of clones, approximately 90% of them singletons. This CDR3 spans 12 amino acids. V dropped 6 bases and J dropped 3 bases, with 6 bases sitting between them. Per the germline V gene, CDR1 is SNHLY and CDR2 is FYNNEI. Comment on this clone: The antigen is not known.

The sequence was collected from an adult with an advanced solid tumor such as melanoma, head and neck, liver or kidney cancer. The sample consisted of CD4+ or CD8+ T cells sorted from blood, taken in a trial of the OX40 agonist ivuxolimab. This chain links TRBV2 with TRBJ1-3; D is ambiguous. DNA of the CDR3: TGTGCCAGCAGGCCCCGTGGAAACACCATATATTTT. Translation: CASRPRGNTIYF. The full variable domain, in which reference TRBV2 and TRBJ1-3 provide the parts outside the CDR3, is EPEVTQTPSHQVTQMGQEVILRCVPISNHLYFYWYRQILGQKVEFLVSFYNNEISEKSEIFDDQFSVERPDGSNFTLKIRSTKLEDSAMYFCASRPRGNTIYFGEGSWLTVV.